This TCR beta chain appears in the sequencing data of a study of T-cell memory formation after mild COVID-19. General study points: Largely, contracting CD4+ clones fell within CM and EM, and contracting CD8+ clones within EMRA.

This CDR3 comprises 13 residues. Germline lookup yields CDR1 SGHRS and CDR2 YFSETQ. V was clipped by 2 bases and J by 5 bases, with 10 bases between them. Note on this clonotype: The target antigen is unknown.

TCRdb redid the calling of the 5' RACE reads with MiXCR, one entry per CDR3 protein. The sample has 250,000 to 400,000 distinct CDR3 sequences; approximately 15% are singletons. Source material: PBMCs or a T cell subset sorted from them (not recorded which). The origin of this receptor is a young man who had mild COVID-19 (a few samples of this study predate the infection). Cell type and time point are not known. V usage is TRBV5-1 and J usage is TRBJ2-5; D gene ambiguous. As DNA, the CDR3 is TGCGCCAGCAGCTTCTTTCCCTTCGAGACCCAGTACTTC. Its translation is CASSFFPFETQYF.